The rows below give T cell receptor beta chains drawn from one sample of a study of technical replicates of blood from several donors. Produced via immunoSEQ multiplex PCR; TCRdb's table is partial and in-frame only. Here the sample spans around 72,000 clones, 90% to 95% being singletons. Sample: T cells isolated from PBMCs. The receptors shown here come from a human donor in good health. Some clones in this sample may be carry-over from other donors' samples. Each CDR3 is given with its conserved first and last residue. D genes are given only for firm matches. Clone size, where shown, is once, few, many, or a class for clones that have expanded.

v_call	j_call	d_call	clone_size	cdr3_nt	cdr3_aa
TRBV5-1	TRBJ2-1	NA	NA	TGCGCCAGCACTCAGGGGAGCAACAATGAGCAGTTCTTC	CASTQGSNNEQFF
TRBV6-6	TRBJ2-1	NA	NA	TGTGCCAGCGGGCCGGGAGAGCAGTTCTTC	CASGPGEQFF
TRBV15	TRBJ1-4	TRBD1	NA	TGTGCCACCAGCAGAGGAGGACAGGGCGGTGAAAAACTGTTTTTT	CATSRGGQGGEKLFF
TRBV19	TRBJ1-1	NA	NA	TGTGCCAGTAGTATGGGGCAGGGCCGTATGAACACTGAAGCTTTCTTT	CASSMGQGRMNTEAFF
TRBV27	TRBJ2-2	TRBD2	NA	TGTGCCAGCAGTTTATCCGCGGGGGTCACCGGGGAGCTGTTTTTT	CASSLSAGVTGELFF
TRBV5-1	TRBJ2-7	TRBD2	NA	TGCGCCAGCAGCTTGGGGACTAGCGGAGAGCACGAGCAGTACTTC	CASSLGTSGEHEQYF
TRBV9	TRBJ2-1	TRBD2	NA	TGTGCCAGCAGCGTAGCCGGGACTAGCGGTGAGCAGTTCTTC	CASSVAGTSGEQFF
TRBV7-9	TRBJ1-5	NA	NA	TGTGCCAGCAGCTTAGGTCAGGGTAGTCAGCCCCAGCATTTT	CASSLGQGSQPQHF
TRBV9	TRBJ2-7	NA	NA	TGTGCCAGCAGCGTAGATGGGTTTAGCTACGAGCAGTACTTC	CASSVDGFSYEQYF
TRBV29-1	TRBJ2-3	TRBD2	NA	TGCAGCGGGACGCGGGGGGATACGCAGTATTTT	CSGTRGDTQYF
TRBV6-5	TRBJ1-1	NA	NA	TGTGCCAGCTCTAGCGGTTTTGAAGCTTTCTTT	CASSSGFEAFF
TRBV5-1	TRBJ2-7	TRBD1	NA	TGCGCCAGCAGCCCCGGACAGGGGCCGGACGAGCAGTACTTC	CASSPGQGPDEQYF
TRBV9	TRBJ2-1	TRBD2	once	TGTGCCAGCGGAGGAACTAGCGGCGGTCAGTTCTTC	CASGGTSGGQFF
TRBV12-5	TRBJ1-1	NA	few	TGTGCTAGTGGTTTGGTAGTAGGGGGGGAAGGCACTGAAGCTTTCTTT	CASGLVVGGEGTEAFF
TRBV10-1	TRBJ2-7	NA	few	TGCGCCAGCAGCTGGACAGACCTTGGCGAGCAGTACTTC	CASSWTDLGEQYF
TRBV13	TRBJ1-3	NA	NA	TGTGCCAGCAGCTTAGCTTTCGGAAACACCATATATTTT	CASSLAFGNTIYF
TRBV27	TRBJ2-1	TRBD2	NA	TGTGCCAGCAGTTTCGAGGGACTAGCAGGCAATGAGCAGTTCTTC	CASSFEGLAGNEQFF
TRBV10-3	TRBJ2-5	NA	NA	TGTGCCATCAGTGAGGGTCCCGCAAGGGAGCAAGAGACCCAGTACTTC	CAISEGPAREQETQYF
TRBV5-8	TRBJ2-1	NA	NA	TGTGCCAGCAGCCCGTGGACGACTACTCGAAAAGATGAGCAGTTCTTC	CASSPWTTTRKDEQFF
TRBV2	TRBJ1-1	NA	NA	TGTGCCAGCAAGGCGGACACTGAAGCTTTCTTT	CASKADTEAFF
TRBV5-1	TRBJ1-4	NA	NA	TGCGCCAGCAGCTTGGGGCAGGCGAATGAAAAACTGTTTTTT	CASSLGQANEKLFF
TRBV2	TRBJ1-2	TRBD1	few	TGTGCCAGCATTTGGGACAGGGTCTATGGCTACACCTTC	CASIWDRVYGYTF
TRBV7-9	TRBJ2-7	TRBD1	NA	TGTGCCAGCAGCTTAGCTATGGACAGGGCCTACGAGCAGTACTTC	CASSLAMDRAYEQYF
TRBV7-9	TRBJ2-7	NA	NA	TGTGCCAGCAGCTTAGGATTCGCGGCCTACGAGCAGTACTTC	CASSLGFAAYEQYF
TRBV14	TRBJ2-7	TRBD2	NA	TGTGCCAGCAGCCTTTTAGCGGGAGGGCACCTGGAGCAGTACTTC	CASSLLAGGHLEQYF
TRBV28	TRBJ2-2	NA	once	TGTGCCAGCAGAAGGGACTTTTCCGAAAACACCGGGGAGCTGTTTTTT	CASRRDFSENTGELFF
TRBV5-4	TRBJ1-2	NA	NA	TGTGCCAGCAGCTTGCCCGCCCAGAATGGCTACACCTTC	CASSLPAQNGYTF
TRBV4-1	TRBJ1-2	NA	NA	TGCGCCAGCAGCCAGGCTCTCACAGCTGGCTACACCTTC	CASSQALTAGYTF
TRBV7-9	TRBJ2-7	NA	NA	TGTGCCAGCAGCTTAGCGCTCGGACTTAAAGACTCCTCCTACGAGCAGTACTTC	CASSLALGLKDSSYEQYF
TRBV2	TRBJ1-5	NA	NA	TGTGCCAGCAGCGGTCAGGGGAATCAGCCCCAGCATTTT	CASSGQGNQPQHF
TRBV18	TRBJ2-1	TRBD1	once	TGTGCCAGCTCACCACTTAGACAGGGACCTTACAATGAGCAGTTCTTC	CASSPLRQGPYNEQFF
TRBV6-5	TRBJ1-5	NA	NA	TGTGCCAGCAGTCCACAGAGAAGTAGCAATCAGCCCCAGCATTTT	CASSPQRSSNQPQHF
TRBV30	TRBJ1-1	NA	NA	TGTGCCTGGACCCCCCTCGGGGGGAGGGGACGCGGAATTTCCTTCTTT	CAWTPLGGRGRGISFF
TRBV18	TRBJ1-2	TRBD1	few	TGTGCCAGCTCAACTACAGGGGACTATGGCTACACCTTC	CASSTTGDYGYTF
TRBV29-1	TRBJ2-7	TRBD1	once	TGCAGCGTGCTTCCGGGACAGGGGACCTACGAGCAGTACTTC	CSVLPGQGTYEQYF
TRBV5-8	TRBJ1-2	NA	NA	TGTGCCAGCAGCTTGGTTCGGGAAGGCTACACCTTC	CASSLVREGYTF
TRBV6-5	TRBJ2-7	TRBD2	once	TGTGCCAGCAACGGGGGGTCGGGCGAGCAGTACTTC	CASNGGSGEQYF
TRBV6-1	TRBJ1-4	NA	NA	TGTGCCAGCAGTGAAAGACAGGTTGAAAAACTGTTTTTT	CASSERQVEKLFF
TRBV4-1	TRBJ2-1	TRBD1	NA	TGCGCCAGCAGCCAGTCACCCGGGACAGGGGGCAATGAGCAGTTCTTC	CASSQSPGTGGNEQFF
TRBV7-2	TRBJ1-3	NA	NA	TGTGCCAGCAGCCAGGACAGCCTCTCTGGAAACACCATATATTTT	CASSQDSLSGNTIYF
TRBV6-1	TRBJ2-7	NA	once	TGTGCCAGCAGTGAATGGCTCTCCAGGGGCAACTACGAGCAGTACTTC	CASSEWLSRGNYEQYF
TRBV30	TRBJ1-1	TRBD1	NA	TGTGCCTGGAGTGAGACAGGGTACACTGAAGATTTCTTT	CAWSETGYTEDFF
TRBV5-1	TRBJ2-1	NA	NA	TGCGCCAGCAGCGGGGCTAGGAGCTACAATGAGCAGTTCTTC	CASSGARSYNEQFF
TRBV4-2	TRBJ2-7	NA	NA	TGTGCCAGCAGCCAGGAGGGCCCCGAGCAGTACTTC	CASSQEGPEQYF
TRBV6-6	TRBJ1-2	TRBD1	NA	TGTGCCAGCAGGACGACAGGGTGGGGCTACACCTTC	CASRTTGWGYTF
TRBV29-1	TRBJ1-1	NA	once	TGCAGCGTTGAAGTGGGGCAGCCGAACACTGAAGCTTTCTTT	CSVEVGQPNTEAFF
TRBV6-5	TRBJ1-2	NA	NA	TGTGCCAGCACTCCGGGGGGGGGAAATGGCTACACCTTC	CASTPGGGNGYTF
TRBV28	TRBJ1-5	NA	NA	TGTGCCAGCACCCTGGGGGGGGTCGTTGCACAGCCCCAGCATTTT	CASTLGGVVAQPQHF
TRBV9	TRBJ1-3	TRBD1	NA	TGTGCCAGCAGCGCCACAGGGGCTGGAAACACCATATATTTT	CASSATGAGNTIYF
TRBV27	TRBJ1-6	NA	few	TGTGCCAGCAGTTTATCGCCGAGGAATTCACCCCTCCACTTT	CASSLSPRNSPLHF
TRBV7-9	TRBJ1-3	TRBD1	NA	TGTGCCAGCAGCCCGGGACAGGGGGCAATAGGTGGAAACACCATATATTTT	CASSPGQGAIGGNTIYF
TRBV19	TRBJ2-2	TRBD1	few	TGTGCCACCCAGCAAGGACAGGCGAACACCGGGGAGCTGTTTTTT	CATQQGQANTGELFF
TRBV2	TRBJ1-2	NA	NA	TGTGCCAGCACCCTACTCTATGGCTACACCTTC	CASTLLYGYTF
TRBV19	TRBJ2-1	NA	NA	TGTGCCAGTATAGGGGGGGGAGACATCTACAATGAGCAGTTCTTC	CASIGGGDIYNEQFF
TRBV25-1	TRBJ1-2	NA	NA	TGTGCCAGCAGTCCAGGTCTGCAATTTAACTATGGCTACACCTTC	CASSPGLQFNYGYTF
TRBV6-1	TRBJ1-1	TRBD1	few	TGTGCCAGCAGTCCGAGGACAGGGGAGTACACTGAAGCTTTCTTT	CASSPRTGEYTEAFF
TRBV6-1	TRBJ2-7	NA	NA	TGTGCCAGCAGTGTAAAGGTTGTTGGTCAGGGGCTAGACGAGCAGTACTTC	CASSVKVVGQGLDEQYF
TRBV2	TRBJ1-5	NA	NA	TGTGCCAGCAGTACAGGGAGAACGCAGCCCCAGCATTTT	CASSTGRTQPQHF
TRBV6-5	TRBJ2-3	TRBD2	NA	TGTGCCAGCACCGGGGTAGCGGGGGTGACAGATACGCAGTATTTT	CASTGVAGVTDTQYF
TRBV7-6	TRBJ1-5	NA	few	TGTGCCAGCAGCTTAGGAGCGTACAATCAGCCCCAGCATTTT	CASSLGAYNQPQHF